What follows are 19 T cell receptor beta chains derived from one specimen sequenced in a study of shared clonotypes between healthy human individuals. Method: immunoSEQ multiplex PCR; TCRdb's copy keeps in-frame clones and lacks some. Altogether about 2.3 million clones are present, 85% to 95% being singletons, with the ten largest covering 0.37%. The sample comprised naive CD4+ T cells from PBMCs. Specified subset: CD45RA+ positively selected. Every receptor here comes from a man between 18 and 35 years old in good health. Some clones in this sample may be carry-over from other donors' samples.

This sequence joins TRBV5-1 and TRBJ2-7; 8 bases map to TRBD1. From germline, CDR1 is SGHRS and CDR2 YFSETQ. This CDR3 has 15 residues. After removal of 4 bases from V and 5 bases from J, the junction contained 11 bases not matched to a gene. The CDR3 protein is CASSPGGDRGDEQYF. CDR3 DNA: TGCGCCAGCAGCCCTGGTGGAGACAGGGGTGACGAGCAGTACTTC.

The chain joins TRBV27 to TRBJ2-1, with 10 bases matching TRBD2. The CDR3 runs 15 residues. CDR1 MNHEY and CDR2 SMNVEV come from the germline V gene (reference sequence). J gave up 6 bases and V 8 bases, and 10 bases lay outside the gene matches. Here the CDR3 DNA reads TGTGCCAGCCGCGGTCCAGCGGGAGGGCTCAATGAGCAGTTCTTC. This codes for CASRGPAGGLNEQFF.

The chain recombines TRBV19 with TRBJ2-3; 8 bases map to TRBD2. Germline CDR1 and CDR2: LNHDA and SQIVND (reference sequence). Trimming at V came to 10 bases and at J to 0 bases, leaving 9 bases not matched to a gene. This CDR3 spans 15 amino acids. The CDR3: CATISGGRSTDTQYF. The CDR3 DNA is TGTGCCACCATCTCGGGGGGGCGTAGCACAGATACGCAGTATTTT.

This chain links TRBV4-2 with TRBJ1-6, with 7 bases that match TRBD1. In germline, CDR1 is LGHNA, CDR2 YNFKEQ. This CDR3 contains 15 residues. Trimming removed 2 bases from V and 9 bases from J; junction bases left unmatched: 7. CDR3 coding DNA: TGTGCCAGCAGCCAACCGGATAAGGGGGCTTCACCCCTCCACTTT. Protein sequence: CASSQPDKGASPLHF.

This clone was observed a single time. DNA for the CDR3: TGTGCCAGCAGCGATAAAGGGATCTCTGGAAACACCATATATTTT. This sequence encodes CASSDKGISGNTIYF. The gene calls are TRBV6-6 and TRBJ1-3; no reliable D call. V was cut by 6 bases and J by 0 bases, with 12 bases left in between. The CDR3 runs to 15 residues. Germline CDR1 reads MNHNY; CDR2 reads SVGAGI (reference sequence).

The chain employs TRBV28 and TRBJ2-3, with 9 bases aligning to TRBD1. CDR3 length equals 14 residues. V was pared by 3 bases and J by 6 bases, with 4 bases of the junction left unmatched. Germline CDR1 reads MDHEN; CDR2 reads SYDVKM. As DNA, the CDR3 is TGTGCCAGCAGTTTGAACAGGGGGCTGGATACGCAGTATTTT. As protein: CASSLNRGLDTQYF.

The chain combines TRBV19 with TRBJ1-3; possible D gene TRBD1, 5 bases. Germline V lookup: CDR1 LNHDA, CDR2 SQIVND (reference sequence). The CDR3 consists of 18 residues. Between the trimmed V and J ends, which lost 3 bases and 2 bases, there was a span of 20 bases. Written as DNA, the CDR3 is TGTGCCAGTAGTATCGTCCCGGGACGAGGCCGAGCTGGAAACACCATATATTTT. This translates into CASSIVPGRGRAGNTIYF.

This chain joins TRBV30 and TRBJ1-1; TRBD1 is a possible D gene (5 bases). This CDR3 is built from 11 residues. Germline CDR1 and CDR2: GTSNPN and SVGIG (reference sequence). V lost 5 bases and J 7 bases, leaving 11 bases between the germline ends. The CDR3 DNA sequence: TGTGCCTGGGAACAGGTCTTTGAAGCTTTCTTT. Translating gives CAWEQVFEAFF.

As regards this clone: The same CDR3 can be traced to other DNA sequences in this sample. This chain links TRBV6-5 with TRBJ1-1; D gene uncertain. The ends were cut back, 6 bases at V and 1 base at J, with 3 bases in the middle. The germline V gene encodes CDR1 MNHEY and CDR2 SVGAGI. The CDR3 extends over 11 amino acids. The CDR3 spells CASRGNTEAFF. The CDR3 region has the DNA TGTGCCAGCAGGGGGAACACTGAAGCTTTCTTT.

The chain employs TRBV25-1 and TRBJ2-3; tentative D call: TRBD2 (5 bases). Germline V gene data show CDR1 as MGHDK and CDR2 as SYGVNS. The V end was cut by 5 bases, the J end by 0 bases, with 21 bases between. CDR3 length: 18 amino acids. CDR3 loop: CASSLRAGGFGSTDTQYF. The CDR3 DNA follows: TGTGCCAGCAGTTTGCGGGCAGGAGGATTTGGCAGCACAGATACGCAGTATTTT. Full variable domain (rest looked up from reference TRBV25-1 and TRBJ2-3): EADIYQTPRYLVIGTGKKITLECSQTMGHDKMYWYQQDPGMELHLIHYSYGVNSTEKGDLSSESTVSRIRTEHFPLTLESARPSHTSQYLCASSLRAGGFGSTDTQYFGPGTRLTVL.

CDR3 DNA sequence: TGTGCCAGCAGTTTACCGGCCGCTAGCTCCTACGAGCAGTACTTC. Its translation: CASSLPAASSYEQYF. The chain links TRBV28 to TRBJ2-7; D is ambiguous. The germline CDR1 and CDR2 sequences are MDHEN and SYDVKM. V was clipped by 2 bases and J by 0 bases, with 11 bases between them. The CDR3 spans 15 residues.

In the case of this clone: This CDR3 is also generated by other DNA sequences in the sample. CDR3 amino acids: CASSPRGTDTQYF. In nucleotides, the CDR3 is TGTGCCAGCTCACCACGAGGCACAGATACGCAGTATTTT. The gene calls are TRBV18 and TRBJ2-3; D unclear. Trimming shortened V by 1 base and J by 1 base, and 3 bases separated the two germline ends. Germline CDR1 reads KGHSH; CDR2 reads LQKENI. This CDR3 region has 13 residues.

The chain is built from TRBV9 and TRBJ1-2, with 8 bases aligning to TRBD1. V lost 4 bases and J lost 4; bases outside the gene matches: 6. The CDR3 has 14 amino acids. The germline CDR1 and CDR2 sequences are SGDLS and YYNGEE. CDR3: CASSPPGQVYGYTF. In DNA form, the CDR3 reads TGTGCCAGCAGCCCCCCGGGACAGGTCTATGGCTACACCTTC.

CDR3 in DNA: TGTGCCAGCAGCAAAGTAGACCCGGGGGAGACTGAAGCTTTCTTT. This codes for CASSKVDPGETEAFF. The rearrangement uses TRBV21-1 and TRBJ1-1. TRBV21-1 is designated a pseudogene. The CDR3 has 15 residues.

The chain joins TRBV18 to TRBJ1-2; D unclear. The CDR3 is 14 amino acids. Between the trimmed V and J ends, which lost 4 bases and 4 bases, there was a span of 13 bases. Germline V gene lookup returns CDR1 KGHSH and CDR2 LQKENI. The CDR3 sequence: CASSLGRGIYGYTF. CDR3 bases: TGTGCCAGCTCACTAGGACGGGGAATCTATGGCTACACCTTC.

The chain recombines TRBV5-1 with TRBJ2-2; 8 nucleotides match TRBD2. The CDR3 is 14 residues long. Germline V gene lookup returns CDR1 SGHRS and CDR2 YFSETQ. V trimming: 3 bases; J trimming: 6 bases; junction bases outside the gene matches: 4. DNA of the CDR3: TGCGCCAGCAGCTCCATGACTAGCGCCGGGGAGCTGTTTTTT. It yields the protein CASSSMTSAGELFF.

The chain joins TRBV4-1 to TRBJ2-1, with a possible D match to TRBD2 (5 bases). The V end was cut by 1 base, the J end by 3 bases, with 10 bases between. CDR1 and CDR2 (germline): MGHRA, YSYEKL. The CDR3 has 15 amino acids. CDR3 protein: CASSQVEGVYNEQFF. The CDR3 nucleotides read TGCGCCAGCAGCCAAGTTGAGGGAGTCTACAATGAGCAGTTCTTC.

In its sample, this clone was seen a few times. The chain recombines TRBV20-1 with TRBJ1-2, with 7 bases lining up with TRBD1. Trimming at V came to 7 bases and at J to 7 bases, leaving 3 bases not matched to a gene. This CDR3 region has 10 residues. Germline CDR1 reads DFQATT; CDR2 reads SNEGSKA (reference sequence). This chain's CDR3 is CSVRGFGYTF. The CDR3 DNA follows: TGCAGTGTCAGGGGGTTTGGCTACACCTTC.

V usage is TRBV21-1 and J usage is TRBJ1-6. TRBV21-1 is a pseudogene segment. This CDR3 comprises 13 residues. The CDR3 sequence is CASRGEGNSPLHF. The CDR3 nucleotides read TGTGCCAGCCGAGGGGAGGGGAATTCACCCCTCCACTTT.